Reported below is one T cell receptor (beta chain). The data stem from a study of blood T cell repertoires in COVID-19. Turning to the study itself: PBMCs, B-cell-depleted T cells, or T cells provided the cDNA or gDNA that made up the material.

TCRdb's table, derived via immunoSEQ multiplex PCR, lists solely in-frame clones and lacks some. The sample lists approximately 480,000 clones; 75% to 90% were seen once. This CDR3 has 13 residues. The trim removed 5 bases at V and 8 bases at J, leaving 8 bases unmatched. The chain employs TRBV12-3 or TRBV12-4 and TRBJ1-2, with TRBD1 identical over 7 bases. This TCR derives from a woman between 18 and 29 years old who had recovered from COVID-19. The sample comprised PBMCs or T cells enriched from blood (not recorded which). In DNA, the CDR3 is TGTGCCAGCAGTCCGACAGGGATGAGAGGCTACACCTTC. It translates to CASSPTGMRGYTF.